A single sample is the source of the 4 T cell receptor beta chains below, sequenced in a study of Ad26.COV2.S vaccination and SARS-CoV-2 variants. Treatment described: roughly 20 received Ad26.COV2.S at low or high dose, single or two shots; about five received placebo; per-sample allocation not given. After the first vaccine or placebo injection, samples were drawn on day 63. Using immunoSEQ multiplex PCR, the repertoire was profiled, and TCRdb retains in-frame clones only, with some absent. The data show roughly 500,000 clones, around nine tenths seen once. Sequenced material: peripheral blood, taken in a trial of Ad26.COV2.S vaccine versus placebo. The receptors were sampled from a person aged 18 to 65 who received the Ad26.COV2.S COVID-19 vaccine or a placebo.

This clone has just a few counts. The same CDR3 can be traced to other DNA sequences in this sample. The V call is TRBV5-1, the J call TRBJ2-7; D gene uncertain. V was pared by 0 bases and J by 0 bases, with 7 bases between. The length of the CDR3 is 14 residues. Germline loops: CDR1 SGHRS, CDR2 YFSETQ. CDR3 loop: CASSLGGSSYEQYF. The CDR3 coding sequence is TGCGCCAGCAGCTTGGGCGGAAGCTCCTACGAGCAGTACTTC.

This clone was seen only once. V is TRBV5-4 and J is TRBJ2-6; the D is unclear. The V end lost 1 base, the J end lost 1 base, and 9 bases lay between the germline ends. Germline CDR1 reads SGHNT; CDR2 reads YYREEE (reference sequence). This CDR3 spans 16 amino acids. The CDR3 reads CASSLFQVSGANVLTF. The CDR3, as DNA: TGTGCCAGCAGCTTGTTTCAGGTGTCTGGGGCCAACGTCCTGACTTTC.

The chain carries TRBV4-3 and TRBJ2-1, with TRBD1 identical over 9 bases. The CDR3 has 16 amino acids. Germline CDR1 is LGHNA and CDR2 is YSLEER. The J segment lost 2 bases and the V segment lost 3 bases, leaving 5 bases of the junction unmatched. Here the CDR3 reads CASSQAQGAAYNEQFF. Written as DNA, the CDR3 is TGCGCCAGCAGCCAGGCACAGGGGGCAGCCTACAATGAGCAGTTCTTC.

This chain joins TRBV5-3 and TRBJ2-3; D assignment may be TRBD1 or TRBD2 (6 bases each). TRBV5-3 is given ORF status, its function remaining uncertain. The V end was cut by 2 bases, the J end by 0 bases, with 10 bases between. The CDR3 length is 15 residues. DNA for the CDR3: TGTGCCAGAAGCTTTTGCGGGACAAGCACAGATACGCAGTATTTT. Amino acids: CARSFCGTSTDTQYF.